The 10 T cell receptor beta chains presented below share a single source sample, sequenced in a study of early stage breast cancer tumors. Data came from immunoSEQ multiplex PCR; TCRdb stores just in-frame clones and leaves some out. The sample yields about 11,000 clones, around 72% seen once. Sequences were obtained from breast tumor tissue. All receptors derive from a person aged 40 to 49 with breast cancer.

The chain is built from TRBV2 and TRBJ2-7, with D tentatively TRBD2 (6 bases). The germline V gene encodes CDR1 SNHLY and CDR2 FYNNEI. CDR3 size: 15 residues. V lost 8 bases and J 2 bases, leaving 19 bases between the germline ends. The CDR3 bases are TGTGCCAGCGCAGGCCTGCGGAGGGCGGCCTACGAGCAGTACTTC. Its translation is CASAGLRRAAYEQYF.

This clone was seen only once. V is TRBV9 and J is TRBJ2-4, with D possibly being TRBD2 (5 bases). The ends were cut back, 4 bases at V and 3 bases at J, with 20 bases in the middle. The CDR3 spans 17 residues. The germline V gene has CDR1 SGDLS and CDR2 YYNGEE. CDR3 region: CASSPPLSGVGKNIQYF. The CDR3 nucleotides are TGTGCCAGCAGCCCCCCCCTCTCCGGGGTGGGCAAAAACATTCAGTACTTC.

The V call is TRBV12-5, the J call TRBJ1-1; D is unclear. CDR3 size: 15 residues. Per the germline V gene, CDR1 is LGHNT and CDR2 is FRNRAP. V lost 0 bases and J 3 bases, leaving 11 bases between the germline ends. CDR3 residues: CASGLVPREDTEAFF. In DNA, the CDR3 is TGTGCTAGTGGTTTGGTACCCCGGGAGGACACTGAAGCTTTCTTT.

The chain couples TRBV25-1 to TRBJ2-1, with 8 bases fitting TRBD2. J was trimmed by 5 bases and V by 11 bases; bases with no gene match: 14. The CDR3 extends over 15 amino acids. The germline CDR1 and CDR2 sequences are MGHDK and SYGVNS. CDR3 sequence reads: CASQRSIAGNNEQFF. In DNA form, the CDR3 reads TGTGCCTCCCAAAGGTCGATAGCGGGAAACAATGAGCAGTTCTTC.

V and J are TRBV6-6 and TRBJ1-5; 9 bases are a match to TRBD1. This CDR3 region has 16 residues. J gave up 5 bases and V 1 base, and 6 bases lay outside the gene matches. CDR1 MNHNY and CDR2 SVGAGI come from the germline V gene (reference sequence). The DNA of the CDR3 is TGTGCCAGCAGTTACTTGGCGGACAGGGGCTATCAGCCCCAGCATTTT. Its translation: CASSYLADRGYQPQHF.

The chain employs TRBV6-6 and TRBJ2-1, with 9 bases aligning to TRBD2. CDR1 is MNHNY, CDR2 SVGAGI, per germline (reference sequence). J gave up 4 bases and V 2 bases, and 3 bases lay outside the gene matches. The CDR3 sequence is 15 residues long. The CDR3 reads CASSYAREGYNEQFF. CDR3 in DNA: TGTGCCAGCAGTTACGCGCGGGAGGGTTACAATGAGCAGTTCTTC.

V usage is TRBV11-3 and J usage is TRBJ1-1; a weak D match, TRBD1 (5 bases). Trimming removed 5 bases from V and 1 base from J, with 11 bases in between. The length of the CDR3 is 14 residues. The germline CDR1 and CDR2 sequences are SGHNT and YENEEA. The CDR3 coding sequence is TGTGCCAGCAGCCGAGACAGAACGAACACTGAAGCTTTCTTT. Encoded protein: CASSRDRTNTEAFF.

The V and J genes are TRBV2 and TRBJ2-3; D is perhaps TRBD2 (6 bases). Trimming left V 8 bases short and J 6 bases short, with 15 bases between. The germline V gene has CDR1 SNHLY and CDR2 FYNNEI. This CDR3 has 13 residues. CDR3 sequence reads: CASYRLAWDTQYF. Here the CDR3 DNA reads TGTGCCAGCTATCGGCTAGCGTGGGATACGCAGTATTTT.

This rearrangement joins TRBV7-9 to TRBJ2-1; the match to TRBD2 covers 10 bases. V shed 0 bases, J shed 8 bases, and the junction held 7 bases outside the gene matches. Germline assignment: CDR1 SEHNR and CDR2 FQNEAQ (reference sequence). The CDR3 runs to 16 residues. The CDR3 reads CASSLAWASGSDEQFF. CDR3 DNA sequence: TGTGCCAGCAGCTTAGCGTGGGCTAGCGGGAGCGATGAGCAGTTCTTC.

The chain joins TRBV6-1 to TRBJ2-7; 9 positions agree with TRBD1. Germline loops: CDR1 MNHNS, CDR2 SASEGT. Germline trimming cut 6 bases from V and 4 bases from J; bases unmatched to any gene: 4. The CDR3 consists of 13 residues. The CDR3 protein is CASRLDRGYEQYF. The CDR3 nucleotides are TGTGCCAGCAGACTCGACAGGGGGTACGAGCAGTACTTC.